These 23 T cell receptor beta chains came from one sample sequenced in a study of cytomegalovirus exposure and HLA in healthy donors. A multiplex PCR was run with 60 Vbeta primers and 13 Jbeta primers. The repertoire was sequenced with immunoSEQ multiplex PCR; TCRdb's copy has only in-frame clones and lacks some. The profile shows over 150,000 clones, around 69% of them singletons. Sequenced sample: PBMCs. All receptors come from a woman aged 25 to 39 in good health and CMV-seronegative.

In nucleotides, the CDR3 is TGCGCCAGCAGCGAGACCCGACAGCTAAATGAAAAACTGTTTTTT. This gives the protein CASSETRQLNEKLFF. This sequence joins TRBV4-3 and TRBJ1-4; perhaps TRBD1 as D (5 bases). This CDR3 region has 15 residues. Trimming stripped 5 bases from V and 5 bases from J, with 15 bases between. Germline-derived CDR1 and CDR2 are LGHNA and YSLEER.

This CDR3 reads CASSPGPGDRNTIYF. CDR3 sequence (DNA): TGTGCCAGCTCACCAGGGCCAGGGGACCGAAACACCATATATTTT. The V gene is TRBV18, the J gene TRBJ1-3; D is possibly TRBD1 (6 bases). The CDR3 is made up of 15 amino acids. From germline, CDR1 is KGHSH and CDR2 LQKENI. Trimming took 2 bases from V and 5 from J, leaving 13 bases between them.

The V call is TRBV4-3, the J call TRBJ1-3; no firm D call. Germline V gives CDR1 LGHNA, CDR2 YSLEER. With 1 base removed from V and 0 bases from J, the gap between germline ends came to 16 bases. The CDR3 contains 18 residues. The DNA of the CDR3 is TGCGCCAGCAGCCAAGCAGCGGTGTCTGCGAGCTCTGGAAACACCATATATTTT. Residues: CASSQAAVSASSGNTIYF.

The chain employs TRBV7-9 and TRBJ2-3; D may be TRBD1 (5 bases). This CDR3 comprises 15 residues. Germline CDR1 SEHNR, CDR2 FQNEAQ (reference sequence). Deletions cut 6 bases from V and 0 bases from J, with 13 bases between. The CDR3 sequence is CASSPGPASTDTQYF. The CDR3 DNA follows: TGTGCCAGCAGTCCAGGGCCAGCTAGCACAGATACGCAGTATTTT.

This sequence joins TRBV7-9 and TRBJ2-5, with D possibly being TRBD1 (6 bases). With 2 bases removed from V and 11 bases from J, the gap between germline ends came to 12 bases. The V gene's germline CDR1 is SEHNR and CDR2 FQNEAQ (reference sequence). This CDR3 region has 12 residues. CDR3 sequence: CASSLTEGEQYF. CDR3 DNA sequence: TGTGCCAGCAGCTTAACCGAGGGGGAGCAGTACTTC.

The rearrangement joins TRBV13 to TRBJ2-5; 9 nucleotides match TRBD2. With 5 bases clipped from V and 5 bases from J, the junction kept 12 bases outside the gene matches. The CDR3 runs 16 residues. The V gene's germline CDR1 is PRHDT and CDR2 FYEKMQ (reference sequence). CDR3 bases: TGTGCCAGCAGCCCCCGGATAGCGGGAGTGGGGGAGACCCAGTACTTC. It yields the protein CASSPRIAGVGETQYF.

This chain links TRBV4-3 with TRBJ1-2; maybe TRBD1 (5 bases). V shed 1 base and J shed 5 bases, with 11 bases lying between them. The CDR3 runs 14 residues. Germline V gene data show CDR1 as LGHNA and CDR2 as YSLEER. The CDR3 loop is CASSQAWQGYGYTF. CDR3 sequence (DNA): TGCGCCAGCAGCCAAGCTTGGCAGGGTTATGGCTACACCTTC.

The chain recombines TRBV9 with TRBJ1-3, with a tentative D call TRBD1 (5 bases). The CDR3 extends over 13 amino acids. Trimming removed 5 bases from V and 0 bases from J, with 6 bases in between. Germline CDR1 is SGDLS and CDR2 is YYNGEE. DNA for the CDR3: TGTGCCAGCAGACAGGACTCTGGAAACACCATATATTTT. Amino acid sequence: CASRQDSGNTIYF.

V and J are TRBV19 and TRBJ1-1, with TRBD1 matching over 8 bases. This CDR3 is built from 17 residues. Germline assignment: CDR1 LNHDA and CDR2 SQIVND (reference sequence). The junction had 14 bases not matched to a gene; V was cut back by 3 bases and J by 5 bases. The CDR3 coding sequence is TGTGCCAGTAGTATCCGCCGGGTGCAGGGGGCCATGACTGAAGCTTTCTTT. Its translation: CASSIRRVQGAMTEAFF.

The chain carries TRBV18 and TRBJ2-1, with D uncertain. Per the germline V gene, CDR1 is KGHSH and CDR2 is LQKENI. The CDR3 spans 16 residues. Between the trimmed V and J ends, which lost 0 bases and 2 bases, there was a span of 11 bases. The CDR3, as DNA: TGTGCCAGCTCACCACCAGGTGGGCACACCTACAATGAGCAGTTCTTC. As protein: CASSPPGGHTYNEQFF.

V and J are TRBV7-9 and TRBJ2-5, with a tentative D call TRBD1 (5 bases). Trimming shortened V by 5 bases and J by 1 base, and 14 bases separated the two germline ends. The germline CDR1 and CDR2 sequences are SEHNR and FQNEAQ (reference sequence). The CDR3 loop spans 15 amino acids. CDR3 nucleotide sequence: TGTGCCAGCAGCCTAAACGGACACCTCCAAGAGACCCAGTACTTC. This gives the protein CASSLNGHLQETQYF.

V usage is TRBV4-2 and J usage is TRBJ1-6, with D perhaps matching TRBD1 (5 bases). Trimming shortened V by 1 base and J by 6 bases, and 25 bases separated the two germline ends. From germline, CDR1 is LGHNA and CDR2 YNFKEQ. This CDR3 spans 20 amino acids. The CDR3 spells CASSQGPTAPRVGFNSPLHF. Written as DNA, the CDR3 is TGTGCCAGCAGCCAAGGACCCACCGCCCCCAGGGTCGGTTTTAATTCACCCCTCCACTTT.

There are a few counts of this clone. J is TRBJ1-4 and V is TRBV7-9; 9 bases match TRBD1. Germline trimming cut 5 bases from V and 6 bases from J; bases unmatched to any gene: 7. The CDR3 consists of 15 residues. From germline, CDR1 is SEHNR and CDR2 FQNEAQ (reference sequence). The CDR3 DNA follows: TGTGCCAGCAGCATAGGACAGGGGATGTATGAAAAACTGTTTTTT. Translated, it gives CASSIGQGMYEKLFF. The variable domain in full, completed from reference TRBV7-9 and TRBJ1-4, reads DTGVSQNPRHKITKRGQNVTFRCDPISEHNRLYWYRQTLGQGPEFLTYFQNEAQLEKSRLLSDRFSAERPKGSFSTLEIQRTEQGDSAMYLCASSIGQGMYEKLFFGSGTQLSVL.

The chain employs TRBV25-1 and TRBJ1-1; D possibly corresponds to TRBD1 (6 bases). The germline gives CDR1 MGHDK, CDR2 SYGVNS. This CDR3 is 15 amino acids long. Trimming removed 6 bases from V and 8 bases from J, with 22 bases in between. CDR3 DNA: TGTGCCAGCAGCCCCTCCCCCGGGACACAAACCGAAGCTTTCTTT. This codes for CASSPSPGTQTEAFF.

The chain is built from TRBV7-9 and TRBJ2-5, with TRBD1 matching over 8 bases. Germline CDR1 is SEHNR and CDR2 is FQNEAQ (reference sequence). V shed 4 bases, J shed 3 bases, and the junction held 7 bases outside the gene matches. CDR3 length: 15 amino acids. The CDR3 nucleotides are TGTGCCAGCAGCTACCCTGGGACAGGAGAAGAGACCCAGTACTTC. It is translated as CASSYPGTGEETQYF.

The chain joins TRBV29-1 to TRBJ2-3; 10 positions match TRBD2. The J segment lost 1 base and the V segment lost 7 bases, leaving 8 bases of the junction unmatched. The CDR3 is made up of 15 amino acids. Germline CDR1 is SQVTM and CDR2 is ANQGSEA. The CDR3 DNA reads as TGCAGCGGCTCTTCAGCGGGAGGGGGCACAGATACGCAGTATTTT. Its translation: CSGSSAGGGTDTQYF.

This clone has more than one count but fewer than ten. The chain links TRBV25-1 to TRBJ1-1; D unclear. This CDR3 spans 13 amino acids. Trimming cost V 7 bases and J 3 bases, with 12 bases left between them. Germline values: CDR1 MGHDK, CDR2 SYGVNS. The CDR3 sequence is CASTQDLDTEAFF. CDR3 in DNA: TGTGCCAGCACTCAAGACTTGGACACTGAAGCTTTCTTT.

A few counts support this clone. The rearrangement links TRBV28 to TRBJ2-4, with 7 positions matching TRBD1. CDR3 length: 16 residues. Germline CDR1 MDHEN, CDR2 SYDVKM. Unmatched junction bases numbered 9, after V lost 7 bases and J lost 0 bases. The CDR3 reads CASIMDRNVAKNIQYF. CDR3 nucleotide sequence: TGTGCCAGCATCATGGACAGGAACGTAGCCAAAAACATTCAGTACTTC.

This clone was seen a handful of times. In nucleotides, the CDR3 is TGTGCCAGCAGCTTATGGGCTTCCCCCGGGGAGCTGTTTTTT. This codes for CASSLWASPGELFF. The V call is TRBV7-3, the J call TRBJ2-2, with D uncertain. Trimming removed 2 bases at V and 6 bases at J, with 10 bases between. This CDR3 comprises 14 residues. From germline, CDR1 is SGHTA and CDR2 FQGTGA.

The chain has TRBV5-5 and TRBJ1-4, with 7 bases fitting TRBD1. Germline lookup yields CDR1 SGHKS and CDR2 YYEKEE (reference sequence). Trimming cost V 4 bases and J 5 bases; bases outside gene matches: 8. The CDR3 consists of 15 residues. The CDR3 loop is CASSTTGTVNEKLFF. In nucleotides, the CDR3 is TGTGCCAGCAGCACTACCGGGACAGTGAATGAAAAACTGTTTTTT.

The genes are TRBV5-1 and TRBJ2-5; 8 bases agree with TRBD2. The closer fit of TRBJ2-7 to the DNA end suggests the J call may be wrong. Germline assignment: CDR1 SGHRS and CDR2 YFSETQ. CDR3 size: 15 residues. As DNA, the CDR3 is TGCGCCAGCAGCAGGGCGGGGGGTTCCTCCTACGAGCAGTACTTC. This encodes CASSRAGGSSYEQYF.

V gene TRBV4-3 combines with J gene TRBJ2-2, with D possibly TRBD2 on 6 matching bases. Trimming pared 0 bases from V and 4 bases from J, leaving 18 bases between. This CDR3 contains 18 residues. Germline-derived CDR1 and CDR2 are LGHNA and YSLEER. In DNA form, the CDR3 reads TGCGCCAGCAGCCAAGACCCACCGGGATTAGCGGCCACCGGGGAGCTGTTTTTT. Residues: CASSQDPPGLAATGELFF.

The CDR3: CASSRGNQPQHF. CDR3 bases: TGTGCCAGCAGTAGGGGGAATCAGCCCCAGCATTTT. The chain employs TRBV27 and TRBJ1-5, with D maybe TRBD1 (6 bases). Germline-derived CDR1 and CDR2 are MNHEY and SMNVEV (reference sequence). Between the trimmed V and J ends, which lost 5 bases and 4 bases, there was a span of 6 bases. This CDR3 is 12 amino acids long.